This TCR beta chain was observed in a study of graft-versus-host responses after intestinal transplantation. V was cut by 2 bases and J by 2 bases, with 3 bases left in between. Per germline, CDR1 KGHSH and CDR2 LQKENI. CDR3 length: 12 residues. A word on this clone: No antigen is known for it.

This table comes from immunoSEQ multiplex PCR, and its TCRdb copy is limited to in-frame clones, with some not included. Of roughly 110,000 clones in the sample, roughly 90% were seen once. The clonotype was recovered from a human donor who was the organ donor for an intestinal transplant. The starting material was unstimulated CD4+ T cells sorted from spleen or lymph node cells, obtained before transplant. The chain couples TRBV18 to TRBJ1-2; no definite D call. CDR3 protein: CASSPSNYGYTF. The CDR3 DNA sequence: TGTGCCAGCTCACCATCAAACTATGGCTACACCTTC.